The rows below give T cell receptor beta chains drawn from one sample of a study of OX40 agonist ivuxolimab in advanced cancers. Method: immunoSEQ multiplex PCR; TCRdb's copy keeps in-frame clones and lacks some. The data show about 58,000 clones, more than 80% seen once. Sequenced material: CD4+ or CD8+ T cells sorted from blood, taken in a trial of the OX40 agonist ivuxolimab. The receptors originated from an adult with an advanced solid tumor such as melanoma, head and neck, liver or kidney cancer. Both conserved end residues are part of each CDR3. Fields, in order: V gene, D gene, clone size, J gene, CDR3 length, CDR3 protein, CDR3 DNA. D genes are given only for firm matches. Clone size is stated in some rows and not others, as once, few, many or a class when expanded.

TRBV5-5	TRBD1	NA	TRBJ2-7	13	CASSRTGGDEQYF	TGTGCCAGCAGCAGGACAGGGGGTGACGAGCAGTACTTC
TRBV18	NA	NA	TRBJ2-1	15	CASSPPSQRYNEQFF	TGTGCCAGCTCACCACCGAGCCAGAGATACAATGAGCAGTTCTTC
TRBV7-8	NA	NA	TRBJ2-7	13	CASSLAQSYEQYF	TGTGCCAGCAGCTTAGCCCAGTCCTACGAGCAGTACTTC
TRBV7-9	TRBD1	NA	TRBJ1-6	15	CASIAGTATGSPLHF	TGTGCCAGCATCGCCGGGACAGCTACGGGTTCACCCCTCCACTTT
TRBV4-1	NA	NA	TRBJ1-3	13	CASSRTAGNTIYF	TGCGCCAGCAGCCGGACCGCTGGAAACACCATATATTTT
TRBV28	TRBD2	NA	TRBJ2-7	14	CASSLAGGPREQYF	TGTGCCAGCAGCCTAGCGGGGGGGCCGAGGGAGCAGTACTTC
TRBV29-1	NA	NA	TRBJ1-1	15	CSVDSIQPMNTEAFF	TGCAGCGTTGACTCTATCCAGCCAATGAACACTGAAGCTTTCTTT
TRBV9	NA	NA	TRBJ1-2	15	CASSVALGREYGYTF	TGTGCCAGCAGCGTAGCTCTTGGCAGGGAATATGGCTACACCTTC
TRBV6-5	NA	once	TRBJ2-7	12	CASQQDFYEQYF	TGTGCCAGCCAACAAGACTTCTACGAGCAGTACTTC
TRBV7-6	NA	NA	TRBJ2-1	14	CASSLGAASSEQFF	TGTGCCAGCAGCTTAGGGGCCGCTAGCTCTGAGCAGTTCTTC
TRBV6-5	NA	NA	TRBJ2-5	11	CASSAWETQYF	TGTGCCAGCAGTGCATGGGAGACCCAGTACTTC
TRBV5-4	TRBD1	NA	TRBJ2-6	16	CASSLVQGVGANVLTF	TGTGCCAGCAGCTTGGTACAGGGGGTAGGGGCCAACGTCCTGACTTTC
TRBV23-1	TRBD2	NA	TRBJ2-3	15	CATESGGASTDTQYF	TGCGCCACCGAAAGCGGGGGGGCGAGCACAGATACGCAGTATTTT
TRBV5-5	TRBD2	NA	TRBJ2-5	16	CASSLWLAGGGETQYF	TGTGCCAGCAGCTTATGGCTAGCGGGGGGAGGAGAGACCCAGTACTTC
TRBV19	NA	NA	TRBJ2-1	12	CASRGSYNEQFF	TGTGCCAGTAGAGGTTCCTACAATGAGCAGTTCTTC
TRBV28	TRBD1	NA	TRBJ2-7	14	CASTGQGITYEQYF	TGTGCCAGCACCGGACAGGGGATCACCTACGAGCAGTACTTC
TRBV19	NA	NA	TRBJ2-1	14	CASSIDSSRGEQFF	TGTGCCAGTAGTATAGATAGTAGCCGAGGTGAGCAGTTCTTC
TRBV6-1	TRBD2	NA	TRBJ2-3	14	CASGGAAGTDTQYF	TGTGCCTCGGGGGGGGCGGCGGGTACAGATACGCAGTATTTT